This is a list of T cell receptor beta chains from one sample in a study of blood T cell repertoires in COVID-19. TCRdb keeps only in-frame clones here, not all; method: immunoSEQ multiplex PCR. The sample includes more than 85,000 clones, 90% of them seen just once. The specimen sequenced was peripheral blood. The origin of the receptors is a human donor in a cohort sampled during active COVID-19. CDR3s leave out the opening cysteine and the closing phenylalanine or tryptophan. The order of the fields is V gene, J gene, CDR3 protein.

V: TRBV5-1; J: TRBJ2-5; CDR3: ASSLLSAGRGETQY
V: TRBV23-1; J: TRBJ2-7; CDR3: ASSQIQGASYEQY
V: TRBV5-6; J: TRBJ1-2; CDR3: ASSFIRLRYT
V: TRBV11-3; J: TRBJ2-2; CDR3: ASSLPWDRGLAGELF
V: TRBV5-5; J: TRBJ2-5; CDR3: ASSGGQLKETQY
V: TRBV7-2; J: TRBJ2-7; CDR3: ASSLDIAGSKQY
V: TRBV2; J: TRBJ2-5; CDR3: ASSEDRAQETQY
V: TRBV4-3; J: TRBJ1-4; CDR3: ASSPGQGGVGEKLF
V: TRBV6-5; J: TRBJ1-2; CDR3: ASRETGGPSYGYT
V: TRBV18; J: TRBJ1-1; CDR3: ASSPLGTAETEAF
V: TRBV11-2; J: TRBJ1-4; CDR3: ASSQSASPTNEKLF
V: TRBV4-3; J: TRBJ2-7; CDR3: ASSQDLAVSGYEQY
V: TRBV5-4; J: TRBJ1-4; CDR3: ASSEKRIGGKLF
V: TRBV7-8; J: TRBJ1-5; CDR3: ASSPGTLSNQPQH
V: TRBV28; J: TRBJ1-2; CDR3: ASSTTGGGYGYT
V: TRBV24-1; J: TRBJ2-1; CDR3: ATSDLRDGGSYNEQF
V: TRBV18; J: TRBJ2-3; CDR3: ASSPGTSGITDTQY
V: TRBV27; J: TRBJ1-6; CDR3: ASRGGLGSNSPLH
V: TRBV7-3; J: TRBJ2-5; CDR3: ASSQSGGREETQY
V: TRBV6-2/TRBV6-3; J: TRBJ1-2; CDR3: ASSSTRTGAGYT
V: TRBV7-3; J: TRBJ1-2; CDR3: ASSSPGGGLTYGYT
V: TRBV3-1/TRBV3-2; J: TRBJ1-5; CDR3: ASSLTQNQPQH
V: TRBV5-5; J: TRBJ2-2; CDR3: ASFRDRGRNTGELF
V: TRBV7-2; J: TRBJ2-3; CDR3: ASSLGGAGGPLDTQY
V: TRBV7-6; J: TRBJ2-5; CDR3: ASRLAGETQY
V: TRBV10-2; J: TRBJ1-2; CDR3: ASSETAAGGYT
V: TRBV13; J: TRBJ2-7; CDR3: ASSRGASYEQY
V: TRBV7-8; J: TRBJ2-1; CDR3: ASILDRHNEQF
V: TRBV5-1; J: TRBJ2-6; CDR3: ASRYPPGQVSSGANVLT
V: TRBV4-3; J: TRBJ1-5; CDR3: ASSQGEGSHQPQH
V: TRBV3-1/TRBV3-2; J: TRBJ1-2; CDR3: ASSQTGTVLRGYT
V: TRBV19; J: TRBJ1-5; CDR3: ASSLRDRGGQPQH
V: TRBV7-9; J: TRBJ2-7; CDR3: ASSRDRGTYEQY
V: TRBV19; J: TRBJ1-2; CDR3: ASRRDWATLYGYT
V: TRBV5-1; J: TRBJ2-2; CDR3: ASSLERGTGTGELF
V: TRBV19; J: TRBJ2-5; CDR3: ASSMAGRETQY
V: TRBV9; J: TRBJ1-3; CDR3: ASSVTTPGTGGGNTIY
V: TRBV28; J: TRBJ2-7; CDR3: ASSYPGQGLKSSYEQY
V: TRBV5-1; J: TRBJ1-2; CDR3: ASSGTGGNYGYT
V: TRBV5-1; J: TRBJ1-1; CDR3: ASSLAPTNTEAF
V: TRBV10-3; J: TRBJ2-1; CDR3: AISERGSGSVGNEQF
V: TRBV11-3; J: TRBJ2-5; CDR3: ASSLSSIGETQY
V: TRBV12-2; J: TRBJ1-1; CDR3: ASRLGVRAYLSNTEAF
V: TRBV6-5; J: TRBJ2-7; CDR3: ASNSYEQY
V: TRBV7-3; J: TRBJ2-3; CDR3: ASSFRGGQGLD
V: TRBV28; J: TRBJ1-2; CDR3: ASSLPGTGVGYT
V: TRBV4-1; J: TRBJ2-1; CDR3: ASSQDLGTGANEQF
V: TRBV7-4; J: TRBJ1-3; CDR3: ASTHGRGSGSGNTIY
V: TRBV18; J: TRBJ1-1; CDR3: ASSLVGGQGAGTEAF
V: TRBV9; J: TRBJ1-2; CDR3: ASSVGLGTSYGYT
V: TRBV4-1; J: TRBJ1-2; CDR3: ASSQETGQGRYGGYT
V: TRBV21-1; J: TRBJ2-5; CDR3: ASSPTSGGNQETQY
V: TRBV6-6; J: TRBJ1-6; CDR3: ASVTGYNSPLH
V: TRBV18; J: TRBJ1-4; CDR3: ASSILPGLRGEKLF
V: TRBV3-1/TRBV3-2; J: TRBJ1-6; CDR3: ASSQPNRVSSPLH